This TCR beta chain was observed in a study of T cell repertoires in cytomegalovirus infection. Study overall: Shared public TCR beta signatures pointed to both CMV infection and a matching HLA type. Study results and limitations: Within the response measured ex vivo, HLA-C-restricted CMV-specific TCR beta clonotypes were dominant.

TCRdb called the reads again in MiXCR, with one record for every CDR3 protein. The data contain approximately 730,000 distinct CDR3 sequences, 25% to 30% of them singletons. This clonotype was counted at least ten times. Its target is unknown. The source material was cultured CD8+ T cells from PBMCs, sampled from culture after CMV antigen stimulation. This sequence was found in a human donor in good health (CMV status not recorded). Some clones in this sample may be carry-over from other donors' samples.

The CDR3 protein is CATTAGDLRGDTQYF. The DNA of the CDR3 is TGTGCCACCACCGCGGGTGATTTAAGGGGCGATACGCAGTATTTT. The V call is TRBV24-1, the J call TRBJ2-3, with D tentatively TRBD1 or TRBD2 (5 bases each). Germline assignment: CDR1 KGHDR and CDR2 SFDVKD. V shed 8 bases and J shed 6 bases, with 20 bases lying between them. This CDR3 comprises 15 residues.